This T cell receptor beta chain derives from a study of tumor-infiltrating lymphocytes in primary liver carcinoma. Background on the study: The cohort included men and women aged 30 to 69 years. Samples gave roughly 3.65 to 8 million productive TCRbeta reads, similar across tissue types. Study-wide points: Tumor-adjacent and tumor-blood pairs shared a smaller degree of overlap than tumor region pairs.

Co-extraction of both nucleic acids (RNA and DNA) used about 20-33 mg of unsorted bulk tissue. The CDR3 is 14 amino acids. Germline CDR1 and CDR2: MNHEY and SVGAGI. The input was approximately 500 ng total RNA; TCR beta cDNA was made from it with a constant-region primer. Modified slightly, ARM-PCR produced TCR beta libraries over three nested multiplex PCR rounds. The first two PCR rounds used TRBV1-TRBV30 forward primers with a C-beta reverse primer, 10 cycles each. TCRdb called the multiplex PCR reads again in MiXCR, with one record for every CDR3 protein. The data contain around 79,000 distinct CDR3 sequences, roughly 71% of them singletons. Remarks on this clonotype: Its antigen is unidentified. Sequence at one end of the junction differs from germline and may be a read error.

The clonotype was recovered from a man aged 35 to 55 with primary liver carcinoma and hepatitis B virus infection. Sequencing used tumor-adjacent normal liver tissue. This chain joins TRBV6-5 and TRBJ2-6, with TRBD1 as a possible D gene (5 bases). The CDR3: CASSQNSGANILTF. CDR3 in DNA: TGTGCCAGCAGTCAAAACTCTGGGGCCAACATCCTGACTTTC.